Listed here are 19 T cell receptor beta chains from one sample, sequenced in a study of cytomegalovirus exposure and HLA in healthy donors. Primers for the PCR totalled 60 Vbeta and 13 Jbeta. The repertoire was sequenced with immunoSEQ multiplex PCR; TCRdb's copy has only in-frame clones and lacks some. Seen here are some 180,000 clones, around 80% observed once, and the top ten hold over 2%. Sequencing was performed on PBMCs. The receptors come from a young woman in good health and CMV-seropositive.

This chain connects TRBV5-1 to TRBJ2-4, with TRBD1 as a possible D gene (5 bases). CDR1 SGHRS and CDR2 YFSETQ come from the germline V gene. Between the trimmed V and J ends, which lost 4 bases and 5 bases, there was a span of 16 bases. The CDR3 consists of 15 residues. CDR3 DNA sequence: TGCGCCAGCAGCATTGGCGGCAGGGTTGAAAACATTCAGTACTTC. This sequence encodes CASSIGGRVENIQYF.

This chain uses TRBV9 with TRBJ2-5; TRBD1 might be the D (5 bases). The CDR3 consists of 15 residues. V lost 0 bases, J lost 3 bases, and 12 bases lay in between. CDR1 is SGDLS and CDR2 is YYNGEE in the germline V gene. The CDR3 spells CASSVGGGPEETQYF. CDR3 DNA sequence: TGTGCCAGCAGCGTAGGGGGCGGACCCGAAGAGACCCAGTACTTC.

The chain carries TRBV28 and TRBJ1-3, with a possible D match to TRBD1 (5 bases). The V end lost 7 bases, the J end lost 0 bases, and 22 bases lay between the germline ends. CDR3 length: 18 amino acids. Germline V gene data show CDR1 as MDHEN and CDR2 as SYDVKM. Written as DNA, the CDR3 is TGTGCCAGCACGTCTAGTTCGCAGGGCTACCTCTCTGGAAACACCATATATTTT. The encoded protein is CASTSSSQGYLSGNTIYF.

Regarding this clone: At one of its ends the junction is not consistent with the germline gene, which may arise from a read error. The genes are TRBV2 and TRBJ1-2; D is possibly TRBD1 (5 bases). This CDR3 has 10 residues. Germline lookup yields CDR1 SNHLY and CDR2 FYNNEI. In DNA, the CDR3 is TGTGCCAGCCAGGGCCGCCGGTCGGTCTTC. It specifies CASQGRRSVF.

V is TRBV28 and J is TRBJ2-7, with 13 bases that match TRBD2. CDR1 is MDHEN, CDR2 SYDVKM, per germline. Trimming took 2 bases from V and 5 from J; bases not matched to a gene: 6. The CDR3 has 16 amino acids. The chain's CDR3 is CASSLRLAGGGDEQYF. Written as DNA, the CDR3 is TGTGCCAGCAGTTTAAGACTAGCGGGGGGCGGGGACGAGCAGTACTTC.

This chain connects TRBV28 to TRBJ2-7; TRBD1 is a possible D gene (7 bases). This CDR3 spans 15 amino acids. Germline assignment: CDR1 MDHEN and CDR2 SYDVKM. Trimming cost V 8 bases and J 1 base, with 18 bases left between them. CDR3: CASVRGGTASYEQYF. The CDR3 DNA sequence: TGTGCCAGCGTCCGCGGCGGGACAGCGTCCTACGAGCAGTACTTC.

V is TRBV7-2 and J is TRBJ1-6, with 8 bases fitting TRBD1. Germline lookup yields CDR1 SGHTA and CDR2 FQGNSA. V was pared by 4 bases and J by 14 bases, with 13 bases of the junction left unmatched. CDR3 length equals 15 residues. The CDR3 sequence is CASSSSMAGGNTLHF. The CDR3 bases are TGTGCCAGCAGCTCCTCAATGGCAGGGGGCAACACCCTCCACTTT.

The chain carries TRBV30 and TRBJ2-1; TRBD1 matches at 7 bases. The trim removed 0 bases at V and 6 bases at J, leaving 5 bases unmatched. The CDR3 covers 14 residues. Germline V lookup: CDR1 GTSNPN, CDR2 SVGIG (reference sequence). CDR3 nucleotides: TGTGCCTGGAGTGTGGTAGGGGGCGTCAATGAGCAGTTCTTC. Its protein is CAWSVVGGVNEQFF. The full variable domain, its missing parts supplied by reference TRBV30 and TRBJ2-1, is SQTIHQWPATLVQPVGSPLSLECTVEGTSNPNLYWYRQAAGRGLQLLFYSVGIGQISSEVPQNLSASRPQDRQFILSSKKLLLSDSGFYLCAWSVVGGVNEQFFGPGTRLTVL.

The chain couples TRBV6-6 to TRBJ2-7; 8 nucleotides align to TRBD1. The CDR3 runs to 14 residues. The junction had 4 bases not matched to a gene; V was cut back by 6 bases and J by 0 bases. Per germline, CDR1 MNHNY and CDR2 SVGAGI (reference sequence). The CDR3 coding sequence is TGTGCCAGCAGCCTCAGGGGGCCCTCCTACGAGCAGTACTTC. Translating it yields CASSLRGPSYEQYF.

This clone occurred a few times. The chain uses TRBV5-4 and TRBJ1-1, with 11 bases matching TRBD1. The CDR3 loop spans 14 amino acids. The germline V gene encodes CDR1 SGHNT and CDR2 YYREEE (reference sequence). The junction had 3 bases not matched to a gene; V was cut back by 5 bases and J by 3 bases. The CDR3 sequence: CASRGQGVHTEAFF. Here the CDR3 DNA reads TGTGCCAGCAGGGGACAGGGGGTACACACTGAAGCTTTCTTT.

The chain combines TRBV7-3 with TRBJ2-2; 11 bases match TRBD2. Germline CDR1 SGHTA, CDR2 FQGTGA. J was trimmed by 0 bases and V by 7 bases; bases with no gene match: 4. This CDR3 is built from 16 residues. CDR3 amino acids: CASTPSGGPNTGELFF. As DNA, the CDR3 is TGTGCCAGCACCCCTAGCGGGGGGCCGAACACCGGGGAGCTGTTTTTT.

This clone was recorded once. CDR3 nucleotides: TGCGCCAGCAGCCAAGGCAATAGCGGGGGGGTCCCCGGGGAGCTGTTTTTT. Translating gives CASSQGNSGGVPGELFF. The V and J genes are TRBV4-3 and TRBJ2-2; 11 bases fit TRBD2. CDR3 length: 17 amino acids. Germline lookup yields CDR1 LGHNA and CDR2 YSLEER. J gave up 6 bases and V 1 base, and 7 bases lay outside the gene matches.

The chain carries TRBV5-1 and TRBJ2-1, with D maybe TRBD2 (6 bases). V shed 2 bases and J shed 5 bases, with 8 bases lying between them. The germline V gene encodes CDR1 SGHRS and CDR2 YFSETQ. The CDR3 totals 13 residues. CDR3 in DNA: TGCGCCAGCAGCTTCGGAGGGGACAATGAGCAGTTCTTC. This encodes CASSFGGDNEQFF.

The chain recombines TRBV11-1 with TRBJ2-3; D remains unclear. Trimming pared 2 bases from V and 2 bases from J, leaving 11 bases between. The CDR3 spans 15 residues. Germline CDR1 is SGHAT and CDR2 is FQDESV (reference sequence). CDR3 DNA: TGTGCCAGCAGCTTAAGTACATATACCACAGATACGCAGTATTTT. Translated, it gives CASSLSTYTTDTQYF.

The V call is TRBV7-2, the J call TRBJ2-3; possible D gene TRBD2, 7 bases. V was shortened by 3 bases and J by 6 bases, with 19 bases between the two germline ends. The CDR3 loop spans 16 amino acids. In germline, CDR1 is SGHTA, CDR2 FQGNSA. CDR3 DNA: TGTGCCAGCAGCTTTAGGGGGGGGGCACACATTGATACGCAGTATTTT. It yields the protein CASSFRGGAHIDTQYF.

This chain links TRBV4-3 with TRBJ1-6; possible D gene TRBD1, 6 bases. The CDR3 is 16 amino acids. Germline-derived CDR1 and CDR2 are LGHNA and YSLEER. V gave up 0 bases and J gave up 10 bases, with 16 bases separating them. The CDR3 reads CASSQDIQGVGSPLHF. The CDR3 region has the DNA TGCGCCAGCAGCCAAGATATACAGGGCGTAGGATCACCCCTCCACTTT.

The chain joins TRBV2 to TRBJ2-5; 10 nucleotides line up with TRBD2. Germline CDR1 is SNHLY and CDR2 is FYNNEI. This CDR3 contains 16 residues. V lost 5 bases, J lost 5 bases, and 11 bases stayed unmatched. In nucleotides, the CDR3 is TGTGCCAGCAGTTACCAAAGCGGGGGGGCTAGCGAGACCCAGTACTTC. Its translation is CASSYQSGGASETQYF.

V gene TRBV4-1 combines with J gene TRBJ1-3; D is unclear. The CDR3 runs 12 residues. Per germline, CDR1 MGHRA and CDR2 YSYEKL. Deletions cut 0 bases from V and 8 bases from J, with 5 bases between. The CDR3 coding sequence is TGCGCCAGCAGCCAAGATGAGTACACCATATATTTT. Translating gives CASSQDEYTIYF.

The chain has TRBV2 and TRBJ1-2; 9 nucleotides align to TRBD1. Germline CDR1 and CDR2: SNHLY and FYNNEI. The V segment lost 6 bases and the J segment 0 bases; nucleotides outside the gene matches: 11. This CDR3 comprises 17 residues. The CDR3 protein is CASRLDRGLGANYGYTF. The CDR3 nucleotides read TGTGCCAGCAGGCTGGACAGGGGCCTGGGGGCTAACTATGGCTACACCTTC.